The 10 T cell receptor beta chains presented below share a single source sample, sequenced in a study of blood T cell repertoires in COVID-19. Using immunoSEQ multiplex PCR, the repertoire was profiled, and TCRdb retains in-frame clones only, with some absent. The data contain 45,000 to 60,000 clones, roughly 90% of them seen just once; the ten biggest clones take up roughly 3.6%. Sequenced sample: peripheral blood. These receptors were taken from a man aged 45 to 65 with acute or convalescent COVID-19.

The chain is built from TRBV6-1 and TRBJ1-5, with unresolved D. The germline CDR1 and CDR2 sequences are MNHNS and SASEGT. The CDR3 runs to 16 residues. The V end was cut by 0 bases, the J end by 1 base, with 10 bases between. The CDR3 spells CASSEAVSVSNQPQHF. CDR3 coding DNA: TGTGCCAGCAGTGAAGCGGTCTCGGTCAGCAATCAGCCCCAGCATTTT.

The CDR3 here is CASSVNYRGLKNTIYF. CDR3 coding DNA: TGTGCCAGCAGCGTCAATTACAGGGGGCTTAAAAACACCATATATTTT. The genes are TRBV9 and TRBJ1-3, with 9 positions matching TRBD1. The CDR3 is 16 amino acids. The V and J ends lost 2 bases and 6 bases, in that order; junction bases with no gene match: 9. The germline V gene has CDR1 SGDLS and CDR2 YYNGEE.

This chain uses TRBV9 with TRBJ2-2, with D perhaps TRBD1 (5 bases). V gave up 3 bases and J gave up 1 base, with 7 bases separating them. Germline values: CDR1 SGDLS, CDR2 YYNGEE. The CDR3 is 14 amino acids. The CDR3 sequence: CASSAQGNTGELFF. In nucleotides, the CDR3 is TGTGCCAGCAGCGCCCAGGGGAACACCGGGGAGCTGTTTTTT.

CDR3 region: CASSSSSGGSYNEQFF. Written as DNA, the CDR3 is TGCGCCAGCAGTTCATCTAGCGGGGGGTCTTACAATGAGCAGTTCTTC. The chain employs TRBV4-1 and TRBJ2-1, with TRBD2 matching 11 bases. Per the germline V gene, CDR1 is MGHRA and CDR2 is YSYEKL. V lost 6 bases to trimming and J lost 4 bases; unmatched junction nucleotides: 8. CDR3 length equals 16 residues.

The gene calls are TRBV12-3 or TRBV12-4 and TRBJ2-3; D gene uncertain. The CDR3 sequence is 12 residues long. V gave up 6 bases and J gave up 6 bases, with 10 bases separating them. DNA of the CDR3: TGTGCCAGCAGCGACTTGTCCGATACGCAGTATTTT. It is translated as CASSDLSDTQYF.

The chain couples TRBV5-1 to TRBJ2-3; 8 bases are shared with TRBD2. Germline trimming cut 4 bases from V and 2 bases from J; bases unmatched to any gene: 3. The germline CDR1 and CDR2 sequences are SGHRS and YFSETQ. CDR3 length equals 14 residues. CDR3 nucleotides: TGCGCCAGCAGCCAGGGACTAGACACAGATACGCAGTATTTT. The encoded protein is CASSQGLDTDTQYF.

V gene TRBV28 combines with J gene TRBJ1-6, with TRBD1 matching 9 bases. CDR3 length: 14 residues. Germline V gene sequence: CDR1 MDHEN, CDR2 SYDVKM. J lost 8 bases, V lost 8 bases, and 7 bases had no gene match. The CDR3 loop reads CASAGTGLYSPLHF. The CDR3 nucleotides are TGTGCCAGCGCCGGGACAGGGTTGTATTCACCCCTCCACTTT. Full variable domain (outside the CDR3, taken from reference TRBV28 and TRBJ1-6): DVKVTQSSRYLVKRTGEKVFLECVQDMDHENMFWYRQDPGLGLRLIYFSYDVKMKEKGDIPEGYSVSREKKERFSLILESASTNQTSMYLCASAGTGLYSPLHFGNGTRLTVT.

The rearrangement joins TRBV2 to TRBJ1-3; D gene ambiguous. Between the trimmed V and J ends, which lost 6 bases and 5 bases, there was a span of 11 bases. Germline V gene data show CDR1 as SNHLY and CDR2 as FYNNEI. This CDR3 has 13 amino acids. CDR3 sequence (DNA): TGTGCCAGCAGGGAAAGGAGACGAAACACCATATATTTT. This gives the protein CASRERRRNTIYF.

The sample holds a few counts of this clone. V gene TRBV5-1 combines with J gene TRBJ2-1; possible D gene TRBD2, 7 bases. The CDR3 extends over 13 amino acids. The ends were cut back, 6 bases at V and 6 bases at J, with 13 bases in the middle. Per germline, CDR1 SGHRS and CDR2 YFSETQ. CDR3 in amino acids: CASNMGGGNEQFF. DNA for the CDR3: TGCGCCAGCAACATGGGAGGGGGCAATGAGCAGTTCTTC.

The gene calls are TRBV27 and TRBJ1-2; 7 bases fit TRBD1. The germline gives CDR1 MNHEY, CDR2 SMNVEV (reference sequence). V was clipped by 8 bases and J by 4 bases; unmatched bases: 7. The CDR3 contains 13 residues. CDR3 bases: TGTGCCAGCGCCTTGGACAGGCCCTATGGCTACACCTTC. Its protein is CASALDRPYGYTF.